This T cell receptor beta chain was recovered during a study of blood T cell repertoires in COVID-19. The repertoire was sequenced with immunoSEQ multiplex PCR; TCRdb's copy has only in-frame clones and lacks some. The data hold 400,000 to 500,000 clones, with about 88% observed a single time. The CDR3 is 14 residues long. Trimming stripped 8 bases from V and 6 bases from J, with 19 bases between. Germline values: CDR1 MNHEY, CDR2 SMNVEV (reference sequence). The sample consisted of PBMCs or T cells enriched from blood (not recorded which). The source of this sequence is a woman aged 18-29 years who had been exposed to COVID-19. This chain links TRBV27 with TRBJ1-2, with D hard to call. The CDR3 coding sequence is TGTGCCAGCGCAATCCTTCCGGGGAGGCATGGCTACACCTTC. Amino acid sequence: CASAILPGRHGYTF.